The 6 T cell receptor beta chains below all came from one sample that was sequenced in a study of metastatic and nonmetastatic thyroid tumors. All patients reached thyroid surgery having received no treatment beforehand. With MiXCR, TCRdb called clones anew from the PCR reads. The sample has around 27,000 clones, less than 25% seen once; the top ten hold about 2.4%. Sample: blood. These receptors were collected from a female donor with papillary thyroid cancer or a benign thyroid nodule (not recorded which). Some clones in this sample may be carry-over from other donors' samples.

This clone is deemed medium-sized. One junction end does not reproduce the germline sequence, and a read error may be involved. V usage is TRBV4-3 and J usage is TRBJ1-5; no firm D call. Germline CDR1 reads LGHNA; CDR2 reads YSLEER. This CDR3 is 16 amino acids long. CDR3 bases: TGCGCCAGCAGCCAAGATCATGGGCCCCTTTATCAGGCCCAGCATTTT. Amino acid sequence: CASSQDHGPLYQAQHF.

Many counts were recorded for this clone. This chain uses TRBV7-9 with TRBJ1-5; D is possibly TRBD1 (6 bases). Germline CDR1 SEHNR, CDR2 FQNEAQ (reference sequence). The CDR3 has 15 amino acids. V lost 1 base and J 7 bases, leaving 14 bases between the germline ends. CDR3 DNA: TGTGCCAGCAGCTTAGACGGGGAGGGGGGACAGCCCCAGCATTTT. Protein sequence: CASSLDGEGGQPQHF.

The V and J genes are TRBV10-3 and TRBJ2-6, with a possible D match to TRBD1 (6 bases). V was trimmed by 11 bases and J by 5 bases, leaving 13 bases between them. Germline lookup yields CDR1 ENHRY and CDR2 SYGVKD. This CDR3 region has 13 residues. Here the CDR3 reads CALSGAWANVLTF. CDR3 in DNA: TGTGCCCTCTCAGGGGCTTGGGCCAACGTCCTGACTTTC.

This clone has a count of ten or more. The V and J genes are TRBV6-1 and TRBJ2-1; possibly TRBD2 for D (6 bases). This CDR3 has 12 amino acids. The V gene's germline CDR1 is MNHNS and CDR2 SASEGT. Deletions cut 5 bases from V and 7 bases from J, with 9 bases between. In DNA form, the CDR3 reads TGTGCCAGCAGTATTGGGAGGAATGAGCAGTTCTTC. It yields the protein CASSIGRNEQFF.

The table lists this clone with many counts. The sample has other DNA sequences that encode this CDR3 too. V usage is TRBV7-9 and J usage is TRBJ2-5; TRBD1 aligns across 8 bases. The CDR3 runs 17 residues. Germline V gives CDR1 SEHNR, CDR2 FQNEAQ (reference sequence). With 7 bases clipped from V and 4 bases from J, the junction kept 17 bases outside the gene matches. The CDR3 DNA reads as TGTGCCAGCACCAACCCATCTGTCATACAGGGGGGAGAGACCCAGTACTTC. It yields the protein CASTNPSVIQGGETQYF.

The chain combines TRBV9 with TRBJ1-2; 8 bases map to TRBD1. The CDR3 is made up of 16 amino acids. Germline CDR1 is SGDLS and CDR2 is YYNGEE. V gave up 3 bases and J gave up 6 bases; unmatched junction bases: 13. The CDR3 loop is CASSAGPSQGADGYTF. CDR3 nucleotides: TGTGCCAGCAGCGCAGGCCCATCGCAGGGGGCAGATGGCTACACCTTC.